The T cell receptor beta chain described here comes from a study of early T cells in non-severe SARS-CoV-2 infection. Study summary: Sequenced bulk RNA came from whole blood that was unsorted, and chains were unpaired.

Overall study findings and caveats: Anti-spike CD8 responses were favored in VDJdb matching, and private and CD4 specificities were missed.

This clonotype was detected ten times or more. Antigen: not known. Unique molecular identifiers tagged individual cDNA molecules. TCRdb independently ran MiXCR on the 5' RACE reads; one entry per CDR3 protein. Found here are 30,000 to 40,000 distinct CDR3 sequences, about 5.6% of them singletons; the top ten hold 6.5% to 8.5%. CDR1 is KGHDR, CDR2 SFDVKD, per germline. This CDR3 contains 13 residues. V lost 4 bases to trimming and J lost 2 bases, with 8 bases between them. The V gene is TRBV24-1, the J gene TRBJ2-7, with D unclear. The clonotype comes from an adult who was a healthcare worker with PCR-confirmed SARS-CoV-2 infection or an uninfected control (not recorded which). Source material: whole blood. CDR3 DNA: TGTGCCACCAGTGACCTCCACCCCTACGAGCAGTACTTC. Translation: CATSDLHPYEQYF.